This TCR beta chain was identified in a study of vaccination effects on CD4 cells after COVID-19. Only in-frame clones appear in the TCRdb table, and some are missing; sequencing was by immunoSEQ multiplex PCR. Of about 22,000 clones listed, around 77% are singletons. On this clone itself: Its target is not known.

Viral peptide pool expansion of antigen-specific CD4+ T cells preceded sequencing in the ViraFEST assay. Following a roughly 9-day culture, CD4+ T cells were purified. PCR showed that the person got SARS-CoV-2 infection at some point between March and December 2020. The CDR3 is 16 residues long. Germline CDR1 SGHVS, CDR2 FQNEAQ. The germline V and J ends were trimmed by 4 bases and 3 bases, with 15 bases remaining between them. Sequenced here: CD4+ T cells from PBMCs cultured with SARS-CoV-2 spike peptides, sampled before COVID-19 vaccination. The sequence derives from a human donor who had a prior SARS-CoV-2 infection. The genes are TRBV7-8 and TRBJ2-2; D is ambiguous. The CDR3 is CASSSEAYRDTGELFF. CDR3 sequence (DNA): TGTGCCAGCAGCTCCGAAGCTTATAGGGACACCGGGGAGCTGTTTTTT.